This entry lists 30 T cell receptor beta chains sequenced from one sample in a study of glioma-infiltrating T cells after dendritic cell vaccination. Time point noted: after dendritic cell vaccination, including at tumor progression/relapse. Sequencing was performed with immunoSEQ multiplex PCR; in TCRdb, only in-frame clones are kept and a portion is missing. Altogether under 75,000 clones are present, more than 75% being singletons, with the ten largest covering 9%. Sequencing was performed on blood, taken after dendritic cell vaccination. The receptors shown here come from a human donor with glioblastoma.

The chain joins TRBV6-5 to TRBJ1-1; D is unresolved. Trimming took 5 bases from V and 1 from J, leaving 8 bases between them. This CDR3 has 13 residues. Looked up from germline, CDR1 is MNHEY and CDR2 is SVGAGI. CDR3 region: CASSGTENTEAFF. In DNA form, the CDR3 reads TGTGCCAGCAGTGGAACAGAGAACACTGAAGCTTTCTTT.

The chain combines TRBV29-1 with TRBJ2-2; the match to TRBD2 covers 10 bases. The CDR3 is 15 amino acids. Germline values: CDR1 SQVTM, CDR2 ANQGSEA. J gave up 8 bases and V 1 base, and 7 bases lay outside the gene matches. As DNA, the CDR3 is TGCAGCGTTGAAGGGGATAGCGGGGGGATGGGGGAGCTGTTTTTT. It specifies CSVEGDSGGMGELFF.

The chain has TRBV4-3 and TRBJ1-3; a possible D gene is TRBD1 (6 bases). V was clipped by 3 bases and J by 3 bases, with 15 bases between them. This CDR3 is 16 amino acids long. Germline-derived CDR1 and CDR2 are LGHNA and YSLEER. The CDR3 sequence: CASSQEIGQLGNTIYF. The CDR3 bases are TGCGCCAGCAGCCAGGAAATAGGACAGCTTGGAAACACCATATATTTT.

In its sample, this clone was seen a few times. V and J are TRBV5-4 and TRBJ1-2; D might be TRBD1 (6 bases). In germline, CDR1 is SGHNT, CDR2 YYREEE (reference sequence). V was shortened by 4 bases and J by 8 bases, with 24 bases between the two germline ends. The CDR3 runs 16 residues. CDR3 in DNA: TGTGCCAGCAGCCACAAGTCCTCACAGGGCCTGGGGGGCTACACCTTC. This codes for CASSHKSSQGLGGYTF.

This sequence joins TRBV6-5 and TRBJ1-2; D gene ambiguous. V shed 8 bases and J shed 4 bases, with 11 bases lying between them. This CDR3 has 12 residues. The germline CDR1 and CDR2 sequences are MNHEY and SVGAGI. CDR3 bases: TGTGCCAGCGCCCCAGGCCCCTATGGCTACACCTTC. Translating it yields CASAPGPYGYTF.

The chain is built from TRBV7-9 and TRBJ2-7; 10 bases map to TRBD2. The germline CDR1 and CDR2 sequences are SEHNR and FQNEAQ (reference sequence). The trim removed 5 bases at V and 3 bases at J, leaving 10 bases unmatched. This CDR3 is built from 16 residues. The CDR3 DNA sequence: TGTGCCAGCAGCGTCCCCTCTAGCGGGGGTGGCTACGAGCAGTACTTC. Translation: CASSVPSSGGGYEQYF.

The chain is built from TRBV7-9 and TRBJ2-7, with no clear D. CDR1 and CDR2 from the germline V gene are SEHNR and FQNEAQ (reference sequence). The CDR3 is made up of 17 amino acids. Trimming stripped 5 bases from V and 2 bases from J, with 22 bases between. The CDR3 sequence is CASSTPWSSGETYEQYF. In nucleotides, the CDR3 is TGTGCCAGCAGCACACCCTGGTCGTCAGGCGAGACCTACGAGCAGTACTTC. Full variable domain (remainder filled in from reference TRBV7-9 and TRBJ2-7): DTGVSQNPRHKITKRGQNVTFRCDPISEHNRLYWYRQTLGQGPEFLTYFQNEAQLEKSRLLSDRFSAERPKGSFSTLEIQRTEQGDSAMYLCASSTPWSSGETYEQYFGPGTRLTVT.

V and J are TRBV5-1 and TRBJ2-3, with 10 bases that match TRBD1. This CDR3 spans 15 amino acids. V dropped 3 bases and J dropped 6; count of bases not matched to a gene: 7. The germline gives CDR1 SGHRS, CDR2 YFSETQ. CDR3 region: CASSSGQGITDTQYF. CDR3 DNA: TGCGCCAGCAGCTCGGGACAGGGGATAACGGATACGCAGTATTTT.

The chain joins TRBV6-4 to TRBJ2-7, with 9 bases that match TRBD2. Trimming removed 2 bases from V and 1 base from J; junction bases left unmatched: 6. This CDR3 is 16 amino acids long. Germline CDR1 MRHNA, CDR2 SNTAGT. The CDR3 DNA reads TGTGCCAGCAGTGACAGCGAGCGGGGGGCGTCCTACGAGCAGTACTTC. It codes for CASSDSERGASYEQYF.

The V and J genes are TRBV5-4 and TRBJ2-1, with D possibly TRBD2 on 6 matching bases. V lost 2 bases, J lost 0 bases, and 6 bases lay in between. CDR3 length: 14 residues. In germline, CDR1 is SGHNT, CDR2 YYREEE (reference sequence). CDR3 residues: CASSFGSSYNEQFF. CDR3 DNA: TGTGCCAGCAGCTTCGGGAGCTCCTACAATGAGCAGTTCTTC.

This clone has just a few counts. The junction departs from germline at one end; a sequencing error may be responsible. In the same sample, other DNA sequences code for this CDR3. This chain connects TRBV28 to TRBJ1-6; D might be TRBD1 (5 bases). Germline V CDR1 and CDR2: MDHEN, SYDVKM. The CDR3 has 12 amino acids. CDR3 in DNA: TGTGCCAGCAACAGGAATAATTCCCCCCTCCACTTT. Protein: CASNRNNSPLHF. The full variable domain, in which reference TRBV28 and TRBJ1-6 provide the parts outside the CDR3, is DVKVTQSSRYLVKRTGEKVFLECVQDMDHENMFWYRQDPGLGLRLIYFSYDVKMKEKGDIPEGYSVSREKKERFSLILESASTNQTSMYLCASNRNNSPLHFGNGTRLTVT.

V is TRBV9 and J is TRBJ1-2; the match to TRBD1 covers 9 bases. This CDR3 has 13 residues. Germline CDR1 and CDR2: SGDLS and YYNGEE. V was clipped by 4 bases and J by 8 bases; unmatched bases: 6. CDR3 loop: CASSSWTGVGYTF. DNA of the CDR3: TGTGCCAGCAGCTCTTGGACAGGGGTAGGCTACACCTTC.

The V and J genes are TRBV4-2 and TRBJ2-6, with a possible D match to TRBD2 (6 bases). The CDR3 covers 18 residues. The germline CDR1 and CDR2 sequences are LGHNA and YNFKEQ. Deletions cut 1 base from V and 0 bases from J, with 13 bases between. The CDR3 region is CASSQVRGIHSGANVLTF. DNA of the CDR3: TGTGCCAGCAGCCAAGTCCGGGGGATCCACTCTGGGGCCAACGTCCTGACTTTC.

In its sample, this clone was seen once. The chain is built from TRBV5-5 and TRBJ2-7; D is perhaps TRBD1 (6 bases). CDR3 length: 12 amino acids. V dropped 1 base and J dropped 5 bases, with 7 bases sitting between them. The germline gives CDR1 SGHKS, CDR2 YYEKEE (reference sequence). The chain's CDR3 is CASSLTGHEQYF. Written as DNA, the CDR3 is TGTGCCAGCAGCTTGACAGGGCACGAGCAGTACTTC.

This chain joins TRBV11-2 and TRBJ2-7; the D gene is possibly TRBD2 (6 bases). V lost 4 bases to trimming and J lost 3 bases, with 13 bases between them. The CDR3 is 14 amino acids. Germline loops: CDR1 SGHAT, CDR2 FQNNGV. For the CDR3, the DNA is TGTGCCAGCAGCTCGCGGGGACCAAACTACGAGCAGTACTTC. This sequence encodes CASSSRGPNYEQYF.

The CDR3 sequence: CASSVRDKSYEQYF. CDR3 bases: TGTGCCAGCAGCGTGAGGGACAAGTCCTACGAGCAGTACTTC. The rearrangement joins TRBV9 to TRBJ2-7; perhaps TRBD1 as D (6 bases). V lost 2 bases and J lost 1, with 10 bases in between. The CDR3 covers 14 residues. CDR1 and CDR2 from the germline V gene are SGDLS and YYNGEE.

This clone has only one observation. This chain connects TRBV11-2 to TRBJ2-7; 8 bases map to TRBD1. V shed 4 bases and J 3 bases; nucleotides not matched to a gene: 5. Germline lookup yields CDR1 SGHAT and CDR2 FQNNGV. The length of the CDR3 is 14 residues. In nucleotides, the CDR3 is TGTGCCAGCAGCTATGGACAGGGAATCTACGAGCAGTACTTC. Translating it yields CASSYGQGIYEQYF.

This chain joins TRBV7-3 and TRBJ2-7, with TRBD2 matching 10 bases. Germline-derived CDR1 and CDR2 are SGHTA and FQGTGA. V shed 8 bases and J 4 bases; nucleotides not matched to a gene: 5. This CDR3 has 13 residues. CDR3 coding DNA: TGTGCCAGCTCGGCTAGCGGGGGTTACGAGCAGTACTTC. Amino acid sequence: CASSASGGYEQYF.

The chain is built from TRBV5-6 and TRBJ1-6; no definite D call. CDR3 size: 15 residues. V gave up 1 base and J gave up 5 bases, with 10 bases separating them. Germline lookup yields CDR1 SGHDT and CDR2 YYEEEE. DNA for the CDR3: TGTGCCAGCAGCTTGTCTCAGGCTGATAATTCACCCCTCCACTTT. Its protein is CASSLSQADNSPLHF.

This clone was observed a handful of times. CDR3 DNA: TGTGCCAGCAGCCACAGTATAGCGGGGGAACGTTACGAGCAGTACTTC. Protein: CASSHSIAGERYEQYF. This sequence joins TRBV6-6 and TRBJ2-7, with 9 bases identical to TRBD2. Per the germline V gene, CDR1 is MNHNY and CDR2 is SVGAGI (reference sequence). Losses at the gene ends were 6 bases for V and 4 bases for J; bases not matched to a gene: 13. The CDR3 consists of 16 residues.

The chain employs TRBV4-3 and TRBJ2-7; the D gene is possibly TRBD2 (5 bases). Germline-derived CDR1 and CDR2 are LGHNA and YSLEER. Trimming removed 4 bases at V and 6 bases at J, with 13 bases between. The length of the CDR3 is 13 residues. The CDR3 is CASSLRARAEQYF. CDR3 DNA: TGCGCCAGCAGCCTTCGCGCGAGGGCCGAGCAGTACTTC.

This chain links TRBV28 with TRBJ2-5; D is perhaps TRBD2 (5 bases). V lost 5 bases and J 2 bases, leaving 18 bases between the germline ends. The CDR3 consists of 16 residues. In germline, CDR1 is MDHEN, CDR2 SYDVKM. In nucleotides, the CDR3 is TGTGCCAGCAGTGCCCTCCTGGACCGAGGGCAAGAGACCCAGTACTTC. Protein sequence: CASSALLDRGQETQYF.

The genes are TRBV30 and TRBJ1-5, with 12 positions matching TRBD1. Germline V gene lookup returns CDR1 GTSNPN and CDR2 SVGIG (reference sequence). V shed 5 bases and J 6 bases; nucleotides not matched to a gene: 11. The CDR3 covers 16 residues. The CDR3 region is CAWGPPGQGAGQPQHF. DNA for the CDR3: TGTGCCTGGGGTCCCCCGGGACAGGGGGCGGGTCAGCCCCAGCATTTT.

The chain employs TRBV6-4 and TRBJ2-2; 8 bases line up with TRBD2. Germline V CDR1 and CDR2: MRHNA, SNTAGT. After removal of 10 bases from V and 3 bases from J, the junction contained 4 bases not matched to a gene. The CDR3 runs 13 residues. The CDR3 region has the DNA TGTGCCACGACTAGCGACGACACCGGGGAGCTGTTTTTT. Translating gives CATTSDDTGELFF.

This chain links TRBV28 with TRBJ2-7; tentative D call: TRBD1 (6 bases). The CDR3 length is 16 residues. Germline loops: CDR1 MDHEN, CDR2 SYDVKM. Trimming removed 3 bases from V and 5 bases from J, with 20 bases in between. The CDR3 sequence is CASSFYGTHDRNEQYF. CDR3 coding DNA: TGTGCCAGCAGTTTTTATGGGACACACGACCGGAACGAGCAGTACTTC.

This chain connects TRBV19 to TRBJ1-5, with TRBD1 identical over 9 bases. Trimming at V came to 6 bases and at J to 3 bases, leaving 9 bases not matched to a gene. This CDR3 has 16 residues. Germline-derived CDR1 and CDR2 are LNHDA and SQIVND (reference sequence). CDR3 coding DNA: TGTGCCAGTAGCCAAACAGGGGGCGCGGTCAATCAGCCCCAGCATTTT. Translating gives CASSQTGGAVNQPQHF.

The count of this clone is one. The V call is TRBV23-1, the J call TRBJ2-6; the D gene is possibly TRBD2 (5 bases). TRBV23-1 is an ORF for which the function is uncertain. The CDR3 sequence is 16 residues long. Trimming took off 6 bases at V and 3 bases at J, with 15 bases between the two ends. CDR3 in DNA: TGCGCCAGCAGCCGCTCCGGGGTGGGTGGGGCCAACGTCCTGACTTTC. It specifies CASSRSGVGGANVLTF.

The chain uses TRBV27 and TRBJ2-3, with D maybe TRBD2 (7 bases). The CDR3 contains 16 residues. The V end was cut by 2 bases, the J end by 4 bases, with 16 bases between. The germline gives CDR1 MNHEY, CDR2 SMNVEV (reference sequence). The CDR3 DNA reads TGTGCCAGCAGTTTACTGGGGGGGGCAGGCCCAGATACGCAGTATTTT. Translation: CASSLLGGAGPDTQYF.

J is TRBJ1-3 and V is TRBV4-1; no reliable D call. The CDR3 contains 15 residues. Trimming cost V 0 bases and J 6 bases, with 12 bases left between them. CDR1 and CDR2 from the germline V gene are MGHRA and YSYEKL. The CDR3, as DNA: TGCGCCAGCAGCCAAGATCCCTACGTAGCAAACACCATATATTTT. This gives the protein CASSQDPYVANTIYF.

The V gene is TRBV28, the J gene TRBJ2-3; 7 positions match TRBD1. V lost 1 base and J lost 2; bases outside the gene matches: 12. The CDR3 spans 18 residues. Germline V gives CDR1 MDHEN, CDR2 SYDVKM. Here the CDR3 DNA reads TGTGCCAGCAGTTTATCCCCTCCACGGACAGGAGTCACAGATACGCAGTATTTT. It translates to CASSLSPPRTGVTDTQYF.